Listed here is a single T cell receptor (beta chain). These data come from a study of blood T cell repertoires in COVID-19. Overall study: T cells, B-cell-depleted T cells, or PBMCs supplied cDNA or gDNA.

Per the authors' pipeline: The authors estimated nucleated cell counts from reference gene primer amplification. The repertoire was sequenced with immunoSEQ multiplex PCR; TCRdb's copy has only in-frame clones and lacks some. That table supplies the V and J calls and clone size; D and trimming were determined from the DNA. The sample yields fewer than 110,000 clones, around 90% seen once. Germline V lookup: CDR1 SGHAT, CDR2 FQNNGV. Trimming cost V 1 base and J 0 bases, with 4 bases left between them. The length of the CDR3 is 14 residues. This TCR derives from a woman in her twenties or thirties with acute or convalescent COVID-19. Sequencing was carried out using peripheral blood. The chain recombines TRBV11-2 with TRBJ1-3; no definite D call. The CDR3 region has the DNA TGTGCCAGCAGCTTAGTTTACTCTGGAAACACCATATATTTT. Residues: CASSLVYSGNTIYF.